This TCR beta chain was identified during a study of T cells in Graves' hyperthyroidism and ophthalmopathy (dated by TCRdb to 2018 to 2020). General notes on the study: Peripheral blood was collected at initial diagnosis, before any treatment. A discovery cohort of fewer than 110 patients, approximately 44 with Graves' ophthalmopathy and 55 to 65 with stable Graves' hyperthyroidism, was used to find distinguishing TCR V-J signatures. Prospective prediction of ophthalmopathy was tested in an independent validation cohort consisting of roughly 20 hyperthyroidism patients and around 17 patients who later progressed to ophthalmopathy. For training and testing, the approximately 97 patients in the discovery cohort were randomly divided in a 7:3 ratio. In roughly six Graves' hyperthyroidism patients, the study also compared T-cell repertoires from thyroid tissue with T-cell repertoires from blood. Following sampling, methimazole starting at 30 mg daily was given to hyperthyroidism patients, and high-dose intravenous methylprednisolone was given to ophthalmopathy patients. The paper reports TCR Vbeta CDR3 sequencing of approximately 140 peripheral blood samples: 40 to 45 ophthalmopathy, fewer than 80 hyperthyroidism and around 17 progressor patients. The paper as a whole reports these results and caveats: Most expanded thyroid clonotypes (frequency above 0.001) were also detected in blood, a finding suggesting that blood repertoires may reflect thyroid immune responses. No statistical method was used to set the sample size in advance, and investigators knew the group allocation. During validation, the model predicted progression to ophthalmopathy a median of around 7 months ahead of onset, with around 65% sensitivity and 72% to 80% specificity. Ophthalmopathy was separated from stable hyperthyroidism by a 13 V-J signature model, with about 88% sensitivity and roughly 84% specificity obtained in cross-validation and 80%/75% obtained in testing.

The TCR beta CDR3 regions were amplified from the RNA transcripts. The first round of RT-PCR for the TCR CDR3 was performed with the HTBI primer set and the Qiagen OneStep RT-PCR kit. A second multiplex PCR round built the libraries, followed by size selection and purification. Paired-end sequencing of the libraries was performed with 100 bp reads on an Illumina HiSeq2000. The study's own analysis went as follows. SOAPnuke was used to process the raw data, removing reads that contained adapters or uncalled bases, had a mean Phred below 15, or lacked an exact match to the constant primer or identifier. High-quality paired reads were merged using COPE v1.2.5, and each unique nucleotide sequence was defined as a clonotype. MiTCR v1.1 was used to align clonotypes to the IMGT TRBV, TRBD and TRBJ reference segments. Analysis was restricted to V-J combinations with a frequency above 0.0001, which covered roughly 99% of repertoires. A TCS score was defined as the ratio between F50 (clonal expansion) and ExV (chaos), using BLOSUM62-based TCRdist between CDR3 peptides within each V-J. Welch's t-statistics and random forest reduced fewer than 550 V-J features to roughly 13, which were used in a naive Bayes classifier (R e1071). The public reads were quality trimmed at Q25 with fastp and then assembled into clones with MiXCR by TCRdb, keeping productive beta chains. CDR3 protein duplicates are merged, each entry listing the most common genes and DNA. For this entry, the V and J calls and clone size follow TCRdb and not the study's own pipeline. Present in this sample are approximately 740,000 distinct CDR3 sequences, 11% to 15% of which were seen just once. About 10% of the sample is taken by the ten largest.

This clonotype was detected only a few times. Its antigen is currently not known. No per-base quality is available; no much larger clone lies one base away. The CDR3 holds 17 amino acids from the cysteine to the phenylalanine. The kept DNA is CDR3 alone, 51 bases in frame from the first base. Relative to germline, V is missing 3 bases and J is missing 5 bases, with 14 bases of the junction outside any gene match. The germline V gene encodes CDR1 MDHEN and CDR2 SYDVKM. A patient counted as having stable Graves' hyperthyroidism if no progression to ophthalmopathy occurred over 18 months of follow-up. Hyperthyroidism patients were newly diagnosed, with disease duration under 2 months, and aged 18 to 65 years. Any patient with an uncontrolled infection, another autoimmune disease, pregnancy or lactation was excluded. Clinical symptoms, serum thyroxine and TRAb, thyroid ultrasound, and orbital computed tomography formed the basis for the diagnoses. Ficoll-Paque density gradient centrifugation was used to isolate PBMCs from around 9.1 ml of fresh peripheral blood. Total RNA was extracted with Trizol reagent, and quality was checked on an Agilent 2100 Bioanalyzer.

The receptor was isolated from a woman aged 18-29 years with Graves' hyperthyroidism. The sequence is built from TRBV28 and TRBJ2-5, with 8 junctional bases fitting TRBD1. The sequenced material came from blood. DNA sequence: TGTGCCAGCAGTTTGAGGACAGGGCAAGATGGATGGGAGACCCAGTACTTC. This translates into CASSLRTGQDGWETQYF.